The text below deals with one T cell receptor beta chain. The CDR3 has 17 residues. The V end was cut by 8 bases, the J end by 3 bases, with 22 bases between. Germline V lookup: CDR1 SNHLY, CDR2 FYNNEI. The table came from immunoSEQ multiplex PCR; TCRdb's copy has only in-frame clones and leaves some out. The sample includes 90,000 to 150,000 clones, roughly 92% of them seen just once. This sample was taken from a study of T cell changes during pregnancy in multiple sclerosis. The V call is TRBV2, the J call TRBJ2-2; tentative D call: TRBD2 (6 bases). This TCR came from a female donor with multiple sclerosis, enrolled in a pregnancy study. Sequencing was performed on peripheral blood, taken before pregnancy. The CDR3, as DNA: TGTGCCAGCGGGTCTCCCCCGCCGGGACTTTACACCGGGGAGCTGTTTTTT. Protein sequence: CASGSPPPGLYTGELFF.